This is a list of T cell receptor beta chains from one sample in a study of blood T cells in healthy people across ages. TCRdb redid the calling of the 5' RACE reads with MiXCR, one entry per CDR3 protein. The sample lists 780,000 or so distinct CDR3 sequences; about 25% were seen once. The same sample was also studied in work on T cells of mothers and their children.

Sequencing used blood. These receptors came from a boy between 5 and 17 years old in good health. Both conserved end residues are part of each CDR3. The order of the fields is J gene, D gene, V gene, clone size, CDR3 protein, CDR3 DNA. D genes are given only for firm matches. The size entry is marked missing in some rows and otherwise reads once, few, many or a size class.

TRBJ2-1	TRBD2	TRBV11-1	NA	CASSFLRGGLLAGVNYNEQFF	TGTGCCAGCAGCTTCCTTAGGGGGGGACTGTTAGCGGGAGTAAACTACAATGAGCAGTTCTTC
TRBJ2-1	NA	TRBV29-1	NA	CSVEDRPTRVSGNEQFF	TGCAGCGTTGAAGATCGGCCAACCCGGGTTTCCGGGAATGAGCAGTTCTTC
TRBJ1-5	NA	TRBV7-2	NA	CASSFWGSRNQPQHF	TGTGCCAGCAGCTTTTGGGGGTCCAGAAATCAGCCCCAGCATTTT
TRBJ2-3	NA	TRBV7-2	few	CASLTRLAGTDTQYF	TGTGCCAGCCTTACCCGACTGGCGGGGACAGATACGCAGTATTTT
TRBJ1-6	NA	TRBV7-9	few	CASSLAGTRNSPLHF	TGTGCCAGCAGCTTAGCCGGGACAAGGAATTCACCCCTCCACTTT
TRBJ2-7	NA	TRBV4-3	NA	CASSQFPGGPTYEQYF	TGCGCCAGCAGCCAGTTCCCCGGGGGACCGACCTACGAGCAGTACTTC
TRBJ2-3	TRBD2	TRBV24-1	once	CATSASGGPTDTQYF	TGTGCCACCAGTGCTAGCGGGGGCCCCACAGATACGCAGTATTTT
TRBJ2-7	NA	TRBV5-1	NA	CASSLAAVGSYEQYF	TGCGCCAGCAGCTTGGCCGCAGTCGGATCCTACGAGCAGTACTTC
TRBJ2-5	NA	TRBV6-5	NA	CASSYLEGWETQYF	TGTGCCAGCAGTTACCTGGAGGGTTGGGAGACCCAGTACTTC
TRBJ1-5	NA	TRBV28	few	CASRINRYQPQHF	TGTGCCAGCAGGATTAATAGATATCAGCCCCAGCATTTT
TRBJ2-6	NA	TRBV28	few	CASSAATGANVLTF	TGTGCCAGCAGTGCAGCTACTGGGGCCAACGTCCTGACTTTC
TRBJ2-6	TRBD1	TRBV27	few	CASSHIRGAATGGHSGANVLTF	TGTGCCAGCAGCCATATACGGGGGGCAGCGACAGGGGGCCACTCTGGGGCCAACGTCCTGACTTTC
TRBJ2-2	TRBD1	TRBV5-1	NA	CASTTRDSYTGELFF	TGCGCCAGCACCACCCGGGACAGTTACACCGGGGAGCTGTTTTTT
TRBJ2-2	TRBD1	TRBV12-3/TRBV12-4	few	CASSYSRAAGGGRELFF	TGTGCCAGCAGTTATTCGAGGGCGGCAGGGGGTGGCCGGGAGCTGTTTTTT
TRBJ1-1	NA	TRBV12-2	NA	CASRFEYVGLNIEAFF	TGTGCAAGTCGCTTCGAATATGTGGGGCTGAACATTGAAGCTTTCTTT
TRBJ1-2	NA	TRBV14	NA	CASSQEGKGYTF	TGTGCCAGCAGCCAAGAAGGGAAAGGCTACACCTTC
TRBJ1-4	TRBD1	TRBV11-2	NA	CASSINPGTGTTHEKLFF	TGTGCCAGCAGCATCAACCCTGGGACAGGGACCACTCATGAAAAACTGTTTTTT
TRBJ2-4	TRBD1	TRBV11-2	NA	CASSLVGQGKNIQYF	TGTGCCAGCAGCTTAGTAGGACAGGGAAAAAACATTCAGTACTTC
TRBJ2-7	TRBD1	TRBV27	many	CASRDRGTYEQYF	TGTGCCAGCAGGGACAGGGGGACCTACGAGCAGTACTTC
TRBJ2-7	TRBD1	TRBV7-2	NA	CASSLWGTVSYEQYF	TGTGCCAGCAGCTTATGGGGGACAGTGTCCTACGAGCAGTACTTC
TRBJ2-7	NA	TRBV11-2	few	CASSLVSGTGHEQYF	TGTGCCAGCAGCTTAGTATCCGGAACCGGGCACGAGCAGTACTTC
TRBJ2-1	TRBD2	TRBV7-2	few	CASSLAGLAGGRGKYNEQFF	TGTGCCAGCAGCTTAGCTGGGCTAGCGGGAGGGCGAGGAAAATACAATGAGCAGTTCTTC
TRBJ2-7	TRBD2	TRBV7-2	NA	CASSLRASGSYEQYF	TGTGCCAGCAGCCTCCGGGCTAGCGGGAGTTACGAGCAGTACTTC
TRBJ2-5	TRBD2	TRBV15	NA	CATGRLAGEETQYF	TGTGCCACCGGGAGGCTAGCGGGAGAAGAGACCCAGTACTTC
TRBJ2-1	NA	TRBV4-1	NA	CASSQTRTCGTYNEQFF	TGCGCCAGCAGCCAGACGCGGACTTGCGGGACCTACAATGAGCAGTTCTTC
TRBJ1-3	TRBD1	TRBV12-3/TRBV12-4	few	CASSYRGRGSGNTIYF	TGTGCCAGCAGTTACAGGGGGCGCGGATCTGGAAACACCATATATTTT
TRBJ2-7	NA	TRBV29-1	NA	CSVGRESSYEQYF	TGCAGCGTCGGACGGGAAAGCTCCTACGAGCAGTACTTC
TRBJ2-3	TRBD1	TRBV29-1	few	CSVEPPTGGTDTQYF	TGCAGCGTTGAACCCCCGACAGGGGGCACAGATACGCAGTATTTT
TRBJ2-7	NA	TRBV5-6	many	CASSLAPGSRSYEQYF	TGTGCCAGCAGCTTGGCCCCGGGCTCCAGATCCTACGAGCAGTACTTC
TRBJ2-3	TRBD2	TRBV7-3	NA	CASSTRLAGGGDTQYF	TGTGCCAGCAGCACCAGACTAGCGGGAGGGGGAGATACGCAGTATTTT
TRBJ2-5	TRBD1	TRBV9	NA	CASSQGQGLGETQYF	TGTGCCAGCAGCCAGGGACAGGGATTGGGGGAGACCCAGTACTTC
TRBJ2-1	TRBD1	TRBV7-2	NA	CASSFLGTGGKKQFF	TGTGCCAGCAGCTTCCTCGGGACAGGGGGGAAAAAGCAGTTCTTC
TRBJ1-4	NA	TRBV7-9	NA	CASSSGWEKLFF	TGTGCCAGCAGCTCAGGGTGGGAAAAACTGTTTTTT
TRBJ2-5	TRBD1	TRBV5-1	few	CASSNEKGRGPGETQYF	TGCGCCAGCAGTAATGAGAAGGGCAGGGGGCCCGGCGAGACCCAGTACTTC
TRBJ1-1	NA	TRBV3-1	NA	CASSQEYRAGAEAFF	TGTGCCAGCAGCCAAGAGTACCGAGCCGGAGCTGAAGCTTTCTTT
TRBJ2-5	TRBD1	TRBV15	NA	CATSLGGGETQYF	TGTGCCACCAGCTTAGGGGGCGGGGAGACCCAGTACTTC
TRBJ2-7	NA	TRBV6-2/TRBV6-3	once	CASSTTAPSYEQYF	TGTGCCAGCTCGACGACAGCCCCCTCCTACGAGCAGTACTTC
TRBJ1-2	NA	TRBV28	many	CATGGNNGYTF	TGTGCTACAGGAGGGAATAATGGCTACACCTTC
TRBJ2-5	TRBD1	TRBV7-2	NA	CASSFQQGLGETQYF	TGTGCCAGCAGCTTCCAACAGGGGTTGGGGGAGACCCAGTACTTC
TRBJ2-2	NA	TRBV6-5	few	CASSLALGGTVFF	TGTGCCAGCAGTCTGGCCCTAGGCGGGACGGTGTTTTTT
TRBJ1-4	NA	TRBV7-9	NA	CASSLADGDNEKLFF	TGTGCCAGCAGCTTAGCCGACGGGGACAATGAAAAACTGTTTTTT
TRBJ2-7	NA	TRBV19	NA	CASSQGDRSEQYF	TGTGCCAGTAGCCAAGGCGACCGTTCGGAGCAGTACTTC
TRBJ2-7	TRBD1	TRBV7-6	once	CASSLGGGQGSSYEQYF	TGTGCCAGCAGCTTAGGAGGGGGACAGGGGAGCTCCTACGAGCAGTACTTC
TRBJ2-7	TRBD2	TRBV27	few	CASRPGAGVYEQYF	TGTGCCAGCAGGCCCGGGGCGGGAGTCTACGAGCAGTACTTC
TRBJ2-7	TRBD1	TRBV27	NA	CASRGTGVDEQYF	TGTGCCAGCAGGGGGACAGGGGTCGACGAGCAGTACTTC
TRBJ2-7	NA	TRBV7-2	NA	CASNLVGRSPSYEQYF	TGTGCCAGCAACCTAGTGGGGCGGTCACCCTCCTACGAGCAGTACTTC
TRBJ1-1	TRBD1	TRBV7-9	NA	CASSPLVTGAEAFF	TGTGCCAGCAGCCCCCTCGTCACAGGGGCTGAAGCTTTCTTT
TRBJ1-2	NA	TRBV10-3	NA	CAISESTFYGYTF	TGTGCCATCAGTGAGTCAACATTTTATGGCTACACCTTC
TRBJ2-7	NA	TRBV20-1	few	CSASKMSSAKYEQYF	TGCAGTGCTAGTAAAATGTCTAGCGCCAAATACGAGCAGTACTTC
TRBJ2-1	TRBD2	TRBV24-1	few	CATSDLLPSGYNEQFF	TGTGCCACCAGTGATTTGCTTCCTAGCGGCTACAATGAGCAGTTCTTC
TRBJ2-1	TRBD2	TRBV5-1	few	CASSLADRRGGNEQFF	TGCGCCAGCAGCTTGGCCGATCGGCGGGGGGGCAACGAGCAGTTCTTC
TRBJ2-4	NA	TRBV2	once	CASRAGAKNIQYF	TGTGCCAGCCGTGCGGGGGCCAAAAACATTCAGTACTTC
TRBJ2-5	TRBD2	TRBV4-2	few	CASSQDQLAGETQYF	TGTGCCAGCAGCCAAGATCAACTAGCGGGAGAGACCCAGTACTTC
TRBJ2-3	NA	TRBV12-3/TRBV12-4	few	CASSGLRITDTQYF	TGTGCCAGCAGTGGATTACGGATCACAGATACGCAGTATTTT
TRBJ2-5	NA	TRBV7-8	NA	CASSLYGQEQETQYF	TGTGCCAGCAGCCTCTATGGTCAGGAACAAGAGACCCAGTACTTC